Listed below are T cell receptor beta chains from one sample, sequenced in a study of Epstein–Barr virus B cells in breast cancer. These TCRs' antigens remain unknown. TCRdb passed the 5' RACE reads through MiXCR, listing each CDR3 protein once. The sample yields about 1,900 distinct CDR3 sequences, 15% seen once. Sequences were obtained from tumor-infiltrating lymphocytes expanded in culture. Every receptor here comes from a woman between 35 and 50 years old with triple-negative breast cancer. Each CDR3 is given without its conserved first and last residue. Each record gives: V gene, J gene, CDR3 protein.

v_call: TRBV28; j_call: TRBJ2-1; cdr3_aa: ASSRNPGNEQF
v_call: TRBV30; j_call: TRBJ2-7; cdr3_aa: AWSAGTGASEQY
v_call: TRBV7-9; j_call: TRBJ1-1; cdr3_aa: ASSLLYSTEAF
v_call: TRBV5-1; j_call: TRBJ1-2; cdr3_aa: ASSLGNSPWTSNYGYT
v_call: TRBV11-2; j_call: TRBJ1-1; cdr3_aa: ASSLEQGYTEAF
v_call: TRBV9; j_call: TRBJ1-5; cdr3_aa: ASSPGGGHQPQH
v_call: TRBV6-2/TRBV6-3; j_call: TRBJ2-2; cdr3_aa: ASSPGTANTGELF
v_call: TRBV2; j_call: TRBJ2-2; cdr3_aa: ASSELSGANTGELF
v_call: TRBV6-2/TRBV6-3; j_call: TRBJ2-1; cdr3_aa: ASWVGRPYNEQF
v_call: TRBV7-6; j_call: TRBJ2-1; cdr3_aa: ASSLWSQGASEQF
v_call: TRBV7-2; j_call: TRBJ2-1; cdr3_aa: ASSPSGRAFRNEQF
v_call: TRBV20-1; j_call: TRBJ1-3; cdr3_aa: SARELGGNTIY
v_call: TRBV4-1; j_call: TRBJ2-4; cdr3_aa: ASSQLSVAKNIQY
v_call: TRBV27; j_call: TRBJ2-7; cdr3_aa: ASSPGDYYEQY
v_call: TRBV20-1; j_call: TRBJ2-4; cdr3_aa: SAPWTSGGNIQY
v_call: TRBV28; j_call: TRBJ2-5; cdr3_aa: ASKPSRGTGVETQY
v_call: TRBV19; j_call: TRBJ1-2; cdr3_aa: ASSFTNYGYT
v_call: TRBV6-1; j_call: TRBJ2-7; cdr3_aa: ASSERGGLAGTG
v_call: TRBV28; j_call: TRBJ1-5; cdr3_aa: ASTRQQAAPAQH
v_call: TRBV29-1; j_call: TRBJ2-7; cdr3_aa: SVEVGQVSYEQY
v_call: TRBV11-2; j_call: TRBJ2-7; cdr3_aa: ASSGTSGGPYEQY
v_call: TRBV29-1; j_call: TRBJ2-3; cdr3_aa: SAGAGGDTQY
v_call: TRBV29-1; j_call: TRBJ2-5; cdr3_aa: SVEDLPGEETQY
v_call: TRBV6-5; j_call: TRBJ2-7; cdr3_aa: ASRRVLGTDNSYEQY
v_call: TRBV7-2; j_call: TRBJ2-3; cdr3_aa: ASSLGGRPDTQY
v_call: TRBV2; j_call: TRBJ2-1; cdr3_aa: AGSEQLEGEQF
v_call: TRBV5-4; j_call: TRBJ1-2; cdr3_aa: ASSLELGDYGYT
v_call: TRBV4-1; j_call: TRBJ1-1; cdr3_aa: ASSHFLPERGSTEAF
v_call: TRBV4-2; j_call: TRBJ2-3; cdr3_aa: ASSPKSASGADTQY